A selection of T cell receptor beta chains follows, all from one sample in a study of blood T cell repertoires in COVID-19. TCRdb keeps only in-frame clones here, not all; method: immunoSEQ multiplex PCR. The sample yields a few hundred thousand clones, about 92% seen once. The sequenced material came from peripheral blood. The receptors stem from a woman aged 60-75 years with COVID-19, enrolled during active disease. CDR3s include the opening cysteine and the closing phenylalanine or tryptophan. Each record gives: D gene, J gene, V gene, clone size, CDR3 protein, CDR3 DNA. D genes are given only for firm matches. A clone size is listed for some rows: how often the clone was seen (once, few, many), or a class if it is expanded.

D gene: TRBD1
J gene: TRBJ2-3
V gene: TRBV30
clone size: -
CDR3 protein: CAWSSDRGQDTQYF
CDR3 DNA: TGTGCCTGGAGTTCGGACAGGGGGCAAGATACGCAGTATTTT

D gene: TRBD1
J gene: TRBJ2-7
V gene: TRBV5-6
clone size: few
CDR3 protein: CASSLSGTGVPYEQYF
CDR3 DNA: TGTGCCAGCAGCTTATCCGGGACAGGGGTTCCCTACGAGCAGTACTTC

D gene: TRBD1
J gene: TRBJ1-1
V gene: TRBV6-6
clone size: -
CDR3 protein: CASSPGTGGMNTEAFF
CDR3 DNA: TGTGCCAGCAGCCCCGGGACAGGGGGTATGAACACTGAAGCTTTCTTT

D gene: -
J gene: TRBJ2-5
V gene: TRBV4-1
clone size: -
CDR3 protein: CASSQSQETQYF
CDR3 DNA: TGCGCCAGCAGCCAGAGCCAAGAGACCCAGTACTTC

D gene: -
J gene: TRBJ2-7
V gene: TRBV11-2
clone size: -
CDR3 protein: CASSLERGIFEQYF
CDR3 DNA: TGTGCCAGCAGCTTAGAAAGGGGGATCTTCGAGCAGTACTTC

D gene: -
J gene: TRBJ2-3
V gene: TRBV21-1
clone size: -
CDR3 protein: CASTPLGAAGTDTQYF
CDR3 DNA: TGTGCCAGCACCCCACTTGGAGCAGCCGGCACAGATACGCAGTATTTT

D gene: -
J gene: TRBJ1-3
V gene: TRBV9
clone size: -
CDR3 protein: CASSVPDGGTIYF
CDR3 DNA: TGTGCCAGCAGCGTACCCGACGGGGGCACCATATATTTT

D gene: -
J gene: TRBJ2-5
V gene: TRBV2
clone size: -
CDR3 protein: CASRGVREEYF
CDR3 DNA: TGTGCCAGCAGGGGGGTCAGGGAGGAGTACTTC

D gene: TRBD1
J gene: TRBJ1-2
V gene: TRBV7-3
clone size: once
CDR3 protein: CASSLNRGLEGYTF
CDR3 DNA: TGTGCCAGCAGCTTAAACAGGGGGCTAGAAGGCTACACCTTC

D gene: -
J gene: TRBJ1-1
V gene: TRBV5-1
clone size: -
CDR3 protein: CASSFGGTEAFF
CDR3 DNA: TGCGCCAGCAGCTTCGGGGGTACTGAAGCTTTCTTT

D gene: -
J gene: TRBJ2-2
V gene: TRBV6-4
clone size: -
CDR3 protein: CASRTGPTGELFF
CDR3 DNA: TGTGCCAGCAGAACAGGGCCCACCGGGGAGCTGTTTTTT

D gene: -
J gene: TRBJ1-1
V gene: TRBV7-8
clone size: -
CDR3 protein: CASSPLSLNTEAFF
CDR3 DNA: TGTGCCAGCAGCCCACTCTCTCTGAACACTGAAGCTTTCTTT

D gene: TRBD1
J gene: TRBJ1-5
V gene: TRBV10-3
clone size: -
CDR3 protein: CAIAGQGDQPQHF
CDR3 DNA: TGTGCCATCGCGGGACAGGGGGATCAGCCCCAGCATTTT

D gene: -
J gene: TRBJ2-5
V gene: TRBV5-4
clone size: -
CDR3 protein: CASSLPGRETQYF
CDR3 DNA: TGTGCCAGCAGCTTGCCAGGGAGGGAGACCCAGTACTTC

D gene: TRBD1
J gene: TRBJ2-5
V gene: TRBV7-9
clone size: once
CDR3 protein: CASSPWTGQETQYF
CDR3 DNA: TGTGCCAGCAGTCCCTGGACAGGTCAAGAGACCCAGTACTTC

D gene: -
J gene: TRBJ1-1
V gene: TRBV6-6
clone size: once
CDR3 protein: CASSYVAGKDTEAFF
CDR3 DNA: TGTGCCAGCAGTTACGTAGCCGGGAAGGACACTGAAGCTTTCTTT

D gene: TRBD2
J gene: TRBJ2-7
V gene: TRBV5-6
clone size: -
CDR3 protein: CASSIWTSSQGYF
CDR3 DNA: TGTGCCAGCAGCATCTGGACTAGCAGCCAAGGGTACTTC

D gene: -
J gene: TRBJ1-1
V gene: TRBV29-1
clone size: -
CDR3 protein: CSVVTAGSAFF
CDR3 DNA: TGCAGCGTTGTCACGGCAGGGTCGGCTTTCTTT

D gene: -
J gene: TRBJ1-2
V gene: TRBV19
clone size: -
CDR3 protein: CASSIDQGSSTF
CDR3 DNA: TGTGCCAGTAGTATAGATCAGGGGTCTTCCACCTTC

D gene: TRBD1
J gene: TRBJ1-1
V gene: TRBV3-1/TRBV3-2
clone size: once
CDR3 protein: CASSQGGGRTEAFF
CDR3 DNA: TGTGCCAGCAGCCAAGGAGGGGGCCGAACTGAAGCTTTCTTT

D gene: TRBD1
J gene: TRBJ1-2
V gene: TRBV11-2
clone size: -
CDR3 protein: CASSLTGERGYTF
CDR3 DNA: TGTGCCAGCAGCCTCACAGGGGAACGTGGCTACACCTTC

D gene: TRBD1
J gene: TRBJ2-5
V gene: TRBV5-1
clone size: -
CDR3 protein: CASSRRQGVGYQETQYF
CDR3 DNA: TGCGCCAGCAGTCGAAGACAGGGGGTGGGGTACCAAGAGACCCAGTACTTC

D gene: TRBD1
J gene: TRBJ1-5
V gene: TRBV18
clone size: -
CDR3 protein: CASSHSGTDSNQPQHF
CDR3 DNA: TGTGCCAGCTCACACTCCGGGACAGATAGCAATCAGCCCCAGCATTTT

D gene: -
J gene: TRBJ1-5
V gene: TRBV18
clone size: -
CDR3 protein: CASSPSGRRNQPQHF
CDR3 DNA: TGTGCCAGCTCACCATCAGGGCGCCGCAATCAGCCCCAGCATTTT

D gene: TRBD1
J gene: TRBJ1-1
V gene: TRBV6-5
clone size: -
CDR3 protein: CASTQDRPRAFF
CDR3 DNA: TGTGCCAGCACCCAGGACAGGCCTCGGGCTTTCTTT

D gene: -
J gene: TRBJ2-2
V gene: TRBV19
clone size: -
CDR3 protein: CASTTRNTGELFF
CDR3 DNA: TGTGCCAGTACGACAAGAAACACCGGGGAGCTGTTTTTT

D gene: TRBD1
J gene: TRBJ1-2
V gene: TRBV10-3
clone size: -
CDR3 protein: CAISLDRGYGYTF
CDR3 DNA: TGTGCCATCAGCCTCGACAGGGGCTATGGCTACACCTTC

D gene: -
J gene: TRBJ1-4
V gene: TRBV6-5
clone size: -
CDR3 protein: CASNFGGTTNEKLFF
CDR3 DNA: TGTGCCAGCAACTTTGGGGGGACAACTAATGAAAAACTGTTTTTT

D gene: TRBD1
J gene: TRBJ1-2
V gene: TRBV2
clone size: -
CDR3 protein: CASSESAGGVQGYTF
CDR3 DNA: TGTGCCAGCAGTGAGTCGGCAGGGGGCGTCCAAGGCTACACCTTC

D gene: TRBD2
J gene: TRBJ2-5
V gene: TRBV28
clone size: -
CDR3 protein: CASRFSGGARETQYF
CDR3 DNA: TGTGCCAGCAGATTTAGCGGGGGGGCCCGGGAGACCCAGTACTTC

D gene: -
J gene: TRBJ2-1
V gene: TRBV10-1
clone size: -
CDR3 protein: CASSGQAFEQFF
CDR3 DNA: TGCGCCAGCAGTGGTCAAGCCTTCGAGCAGTTCTTC

D gene: TRBD1
J gene: TRBJ1-4
V gene: TRBV24-1
clone size: -
CDR3 protein: CATVNQGVAEKLFF
CDR3 DNA: TGTGCCACCGTAAACCAGGGGGTGGCCGAAAAACTGTTTTTT

D gene: -
J gene: TRBJ1-1
V gene: TRBV2
clone size: -
CDR3 protein: CASSGTWGDTEAFF
CDR3 DNA: TGTGCCAGCAGTGGGACCTGGGGGGACACTGAAGCTTTCTTT

D gene: -
J gene: TRBJ1-2
V gene: TRBV18
clone size: -
CDR3 protein: CASSPAGRDYGYTF
CDR3 DNA: TGTGCCAGCTCACCCGCAGGGAGGGACTATGGCTACACCTTC

D gene: TRBD1
J gene: TRBJ1-1
V gene: TRBV18
clone size: -
CDR3 protein: CASSPGRGRRNTEAFF
CDR3 DNA: TGTGCCAGCTCCCCCGGCAGGGGGCGCCGGAACACTGAAGCTTTCTTT

D gene: TRBD2
J gene: TRBJ2-1
V gene: TRBV6-1
clone size: -
CDR3 protein: CASSEEVAGAAYNEQFF
CDR3 DNA: TGTGCCAGCAGTGAAGAAGTAGCGGGGGCAGCCTACAATGAGCAGTTCTTC

D gene: -
J gene: TRBJ1-2
V gene: TRBV18
clone size: -
CDR3 protein: CASREAGGQVYGYTF
CDR3 DNA: TGTGCCAGCCGTGAAGCCGGGGGGCAGGTCTATGGCTACACCTTC

D gene: TRBD1
J gene: TRBJ1-3
V gene: TRBV7-2
clone size: -
CDR3 protein: CASSPRQGGEGNTIYF
CDR3 DNA: TGTGCCAGCAGCCCCCGACAGGGAGGAGAGGGAAACACCATATATTTT

D gene: -
J gene: TRBJ2-4
V gene: TRBV7-9
clone size: -
CDR3 protein: CASSLGSPGNIQYF
CDR3 DNA: TGTGCCAGCAGCTTAGGCTCCCCGGGGAACATTCAGTACTTC

D gene: TRBD1
J gene: TRBJ2-7
V gene: TRBV19
clone size: -
CDR3 protein: CASSLTGTGIYEQYF
CDR3 DNA: TGTGCCAGTAGTCTCACCGGGACAGGGATCTACGAGCAGTACTTC

D gene: TRBD1
J gene: TRBJ1-6
V gene: TRBV7-8
clone size: -
CDR3 protein: CASSPRDRGNWGSPSSYNSPLHF
CDR3 DNA: TGTGCCAGCAGCCCCCGGGACAGGGGAAACTGGGGCTCACCAAGCTCCTATAATTCACCCCTCCACTTT

D gene: -
J gene: TRBJ1-6
V gene: TRBV30
clone size: -
CDR3 protein: CAWLYQGGTPLHF
CDR3 DNA: TGTGCCTGGCTCTACCAGGGAGGGACACCCCTCCACTTT

D gene: -
J gene: TRBJ2-7
V gene: TRBV2
clone size: few
CDR3 protein: CASREAPGQFYEQYF
CDR3 DNA: TGTGCCAGCAGGGAAGCCCCCGGACAGTTTTACGAGCAGTACTTC

D gene: TRBD1
J gene: TRBJ2-5
V gene: TRBV19
clone size: -
CDR3 protein: CASSVPGQGVNQYF
CDR3 DNA: TGTGCCAGTAGTGTACCGGGACAGGGTGTGAACCAGTACTTC

D gene: TRBD1
J gene: TRBJ2-7
V gene: TRBV29-1
clone size: -
CDR3 protein: CSVYTPGQGSYEQYF
CDR3 DNA: TGCAGCGTTTATACCCCGGGACAGGGGTCTTACGAGCAGTACTTC

D gene: -
J gene: TRBJ1-2
V gene: TRBV18
clone size: -
CDR3 protein: CASSMTANYGYTF
CDR3 DNA: TGTGCCAGCTCAATGACAGCAAACTATGGCTACACCTTC

D gene: -
J gene: TRBJ1-4
V gene: TRBV11-2
clone size: once
CDR3 protein: CASSPGGTVLEKLFF
CDR3 DNA: TGTGCCAGCAGCCCGGGGGGCACAGTTCTCGAAAAACTGTTTTTT

D gene: -
J gene: TRBJ1-5
V gene: TRBV5-6
clone size: -
CDR3 protein: CASSLGTGRYQPQHF
CDR3 DNA: TGTGCCAGCAGCTTAGGTACAGGTAGATATCAGCCCCAGCATTTT

D gene: TRBD2
J gene: TRBJ2-3
V gene: TRBV18
clone size: -
CDR3 protein: CASSPRLAGSGIDTQYF
CDR3 DNA: TGTGCCAGCTCACCAAGACTAGCGGGGTCAGGGATAGATACGCAGTATTTT

D gene: -
J gene: TRBJ2-4
V gene: TRBV19
clone size: -
CDR3 protein: CASSIAGMNIQYF
CDR3 DNA: TGTGCCAGTAGTATAGCAGGGATGAACATTCAGTACTTC

D gene: -
J gene: TRBJ1-6
V gene: TRBV5-8
clone size: -
CDR3 protein: CASSRGGVLLESPLHF
CDR3 DNA: TGTGCCAGCAGCCGGGGGGGGGTTTTATTAGAATCACCCCTCCACTTT